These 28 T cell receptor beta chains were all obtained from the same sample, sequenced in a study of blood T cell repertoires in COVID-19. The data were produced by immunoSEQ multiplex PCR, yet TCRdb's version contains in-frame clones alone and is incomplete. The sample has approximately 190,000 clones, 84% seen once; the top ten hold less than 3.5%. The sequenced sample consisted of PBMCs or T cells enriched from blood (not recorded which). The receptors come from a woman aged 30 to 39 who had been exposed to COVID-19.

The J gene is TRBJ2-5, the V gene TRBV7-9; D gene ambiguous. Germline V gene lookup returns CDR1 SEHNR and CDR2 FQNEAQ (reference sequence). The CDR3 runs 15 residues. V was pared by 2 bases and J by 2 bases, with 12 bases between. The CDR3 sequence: CASSLNSGRQETQYF. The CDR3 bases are TGTGCCAGCAGCTTAAACTCCGGCAGGCAAGAGACCCAGTACTTC.

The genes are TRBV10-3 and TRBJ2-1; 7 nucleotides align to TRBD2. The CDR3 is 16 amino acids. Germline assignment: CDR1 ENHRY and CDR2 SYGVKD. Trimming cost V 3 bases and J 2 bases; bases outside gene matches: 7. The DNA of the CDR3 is TGTGCCATCAGTGACTTGGAAGCGGGGACCTACAATGAGCAGTTCTTC. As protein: CAISDLEAGTYNEQFF.

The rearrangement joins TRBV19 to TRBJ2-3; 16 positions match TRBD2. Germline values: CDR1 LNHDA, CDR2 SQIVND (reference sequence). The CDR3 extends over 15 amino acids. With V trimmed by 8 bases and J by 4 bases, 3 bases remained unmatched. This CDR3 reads CASGTSGGAADTQYF. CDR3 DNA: TGTGCCAGTGGGACTAGCGGGGGGGCAGCAGATACGCAGTATTTT.

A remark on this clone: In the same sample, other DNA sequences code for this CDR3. The CDR3 coding sequence is TGTGCCAGCAGTTACTCGACAGGCGGGGAAAAACTGTTTTTT. This codes for CASSYSTGGEKLFF. This sequence joins TRBV6-5 and TRBJ1-4; D perhaps matches TRBD1 (6 bases). CDR3 size: 14 residues. The germline V gene encodes CDR1 MNHEY and CDR2 SVGAGI. Trimming shortened V by 0 bases and J by 8 bases, and 10 bases separated the two germline ends.

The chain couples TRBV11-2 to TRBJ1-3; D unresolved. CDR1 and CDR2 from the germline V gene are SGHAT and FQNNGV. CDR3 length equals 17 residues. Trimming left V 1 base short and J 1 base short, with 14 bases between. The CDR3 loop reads CASSLATDSRSGNTIYF. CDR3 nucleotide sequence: TGTGCCAGCAGCTTAGCTACAGATTCTCGATCTGGAAACACCATATATTTT.

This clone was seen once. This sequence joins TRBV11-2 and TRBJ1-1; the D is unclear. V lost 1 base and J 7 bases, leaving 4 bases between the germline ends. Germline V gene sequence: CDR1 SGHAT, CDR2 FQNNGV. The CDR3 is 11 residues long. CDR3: CASSLGLEAFF. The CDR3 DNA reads TGTGCCAGCAGCTTAGGGCTTGAAGCTTTCTTT.

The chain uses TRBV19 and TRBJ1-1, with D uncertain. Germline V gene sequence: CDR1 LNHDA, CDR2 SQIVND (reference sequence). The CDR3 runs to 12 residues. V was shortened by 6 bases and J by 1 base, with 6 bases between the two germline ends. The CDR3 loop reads CASRSKNTEAFF. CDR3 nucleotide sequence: TGTGCCAGTAGATCCAAGAACACTGAAGCTTTCTTT.

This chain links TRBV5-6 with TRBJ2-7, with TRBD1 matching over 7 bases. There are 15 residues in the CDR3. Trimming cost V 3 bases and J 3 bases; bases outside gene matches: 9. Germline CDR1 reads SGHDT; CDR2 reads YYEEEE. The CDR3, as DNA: TGTGCCAGCAGCTCTATTGACAGGGAATACTACGAGCAGTACTTC. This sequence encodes CASSSIDREYYEQYF.

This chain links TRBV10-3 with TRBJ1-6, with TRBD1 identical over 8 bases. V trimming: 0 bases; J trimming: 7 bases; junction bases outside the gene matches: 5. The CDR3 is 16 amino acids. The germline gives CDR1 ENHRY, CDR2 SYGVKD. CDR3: CAISESGQGANSPLHF. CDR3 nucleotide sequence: TGTGCCATCAGTGAGTCGGGGCAGGGGGCGAATTCACCCCTCCACTTT.

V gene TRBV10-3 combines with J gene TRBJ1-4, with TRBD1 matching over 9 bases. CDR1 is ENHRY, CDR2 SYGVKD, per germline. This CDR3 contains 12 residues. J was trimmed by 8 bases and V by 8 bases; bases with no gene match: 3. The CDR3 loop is CAIGTGTEKLFF. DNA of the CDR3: TGTGCCATCGGGACAGGGACCGAAAAACTGTTTTTT.

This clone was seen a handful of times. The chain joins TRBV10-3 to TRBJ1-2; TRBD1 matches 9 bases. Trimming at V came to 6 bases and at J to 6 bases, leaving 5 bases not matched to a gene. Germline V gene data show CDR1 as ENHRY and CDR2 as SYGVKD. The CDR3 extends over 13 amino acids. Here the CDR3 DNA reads TGTGCCATCAGGGAGGACAGGGGAAATGGCTACACCTTC. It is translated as CAIREDRGNGYTF.

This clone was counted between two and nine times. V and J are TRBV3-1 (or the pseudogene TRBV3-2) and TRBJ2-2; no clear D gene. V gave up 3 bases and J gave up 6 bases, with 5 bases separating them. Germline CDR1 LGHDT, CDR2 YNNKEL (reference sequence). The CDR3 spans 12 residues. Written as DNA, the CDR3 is TGTGCCAGCAGCCACTCCCCCGGGGAGCTGTTTTTT. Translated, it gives CASSHSPGELFF.

CDR3 nucleotide sequence: TGTGCCAGCAGCTTTCTTGGGCCTGAAGCTTTCTTT. It translates to CASSFLGPEAFF. The chain links TRBV7-9 to TRBJ1-1, with unresolved D. The V end was cut by 3 bases, the J end by 6 bases, with 8 bases between. CDR3 length: 12 residues. CDR1 and CDR2 from the germline V gene are SEHNR and FQNEAQ (reference sequence).

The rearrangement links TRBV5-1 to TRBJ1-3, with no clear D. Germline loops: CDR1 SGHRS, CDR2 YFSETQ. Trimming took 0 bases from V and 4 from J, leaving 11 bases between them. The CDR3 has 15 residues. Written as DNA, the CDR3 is TGCGCCAGCAGCTTGGCGGAAGCGTTAGGAAACACCATATATTTT. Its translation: CASSLAEALGNTIYF.

The CDR3 reads CASSDKTYPTSPLHF. CDR3 coding DNA: TGTGCCAGCAGTGATAAGACATACCCTACTTCACCCCTCCACTTT. The chain joins TRBV6-4 to TRBJ1-6, with D uncertain. V was shortened by 3 bases and J by 9 bases, with 15 bases between the two germline ends. There are 15 residues in the CDR3. Germline loops: CDR1 MRHNA, CDR2 SNTAGT.

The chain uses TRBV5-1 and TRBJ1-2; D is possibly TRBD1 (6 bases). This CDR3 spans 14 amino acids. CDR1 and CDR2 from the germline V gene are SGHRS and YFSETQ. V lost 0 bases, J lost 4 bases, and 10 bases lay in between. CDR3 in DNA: TGCGCCAGCAGCTTGGAGGGCAGGGGCTATGGCTACACCTTC. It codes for CASSLEGRGYGYTF.

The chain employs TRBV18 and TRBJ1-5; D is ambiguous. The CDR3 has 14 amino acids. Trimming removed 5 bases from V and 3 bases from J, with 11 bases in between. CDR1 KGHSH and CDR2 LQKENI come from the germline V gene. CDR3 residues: CASSYPGLNQPQHF. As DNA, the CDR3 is TGTGCCAGCTCATACCCAGGACTCAATCAGCCCCAGCATTTT.

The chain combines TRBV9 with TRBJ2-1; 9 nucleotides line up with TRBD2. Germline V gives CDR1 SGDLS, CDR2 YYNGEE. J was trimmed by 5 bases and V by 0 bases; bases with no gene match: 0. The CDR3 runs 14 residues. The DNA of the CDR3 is TGTGCCAGCAGCGTAGTAGCGGGGGACAATGAGCAGTTCTTC. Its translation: CASSVVAGDNEQFF.

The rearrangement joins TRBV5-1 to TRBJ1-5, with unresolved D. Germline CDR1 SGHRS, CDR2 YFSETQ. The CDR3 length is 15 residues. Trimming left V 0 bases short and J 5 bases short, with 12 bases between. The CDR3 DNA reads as TGCGCCAGCAGCTTGGGGGTCCAGGCCGATCAGCCCCAGCATTTT. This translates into CASSLGVQADQPQHF.

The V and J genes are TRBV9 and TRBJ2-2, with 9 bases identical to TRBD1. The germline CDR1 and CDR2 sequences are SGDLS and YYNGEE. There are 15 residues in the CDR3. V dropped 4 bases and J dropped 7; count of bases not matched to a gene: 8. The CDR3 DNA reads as TGTGCCAGCAGCCGACGGGACAGGGAGGGCGGGGAGCTGTTTTTT. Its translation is CASSRRDREGGELFF.

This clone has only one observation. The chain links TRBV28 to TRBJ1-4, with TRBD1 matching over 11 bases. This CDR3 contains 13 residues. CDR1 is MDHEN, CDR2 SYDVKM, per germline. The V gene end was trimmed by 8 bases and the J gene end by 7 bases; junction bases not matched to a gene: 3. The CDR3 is CASGTGGIEKLFF. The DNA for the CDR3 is TGTGCCAGCGGGACAGGGGGAATTGAAAAACTGTTTTTT.

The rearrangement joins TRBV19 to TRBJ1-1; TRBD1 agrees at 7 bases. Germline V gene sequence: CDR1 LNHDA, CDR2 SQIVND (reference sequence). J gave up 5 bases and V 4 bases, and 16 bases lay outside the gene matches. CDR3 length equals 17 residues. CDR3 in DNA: TGTGCCAGTAGTAGAACCGGGGTGAGGGGGCAAGGAACTGAAGCTTTCTTT. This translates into CASSRTGVRGQGTEAFF.

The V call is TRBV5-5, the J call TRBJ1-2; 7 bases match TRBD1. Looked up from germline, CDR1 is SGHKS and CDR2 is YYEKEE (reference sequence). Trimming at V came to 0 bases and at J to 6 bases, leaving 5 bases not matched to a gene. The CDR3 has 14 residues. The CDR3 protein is CASSLDRGVDGYTF. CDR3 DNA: TGTGCCAGCAGCTTGGACAGGGGAGTTGATGGCTACACCTTC. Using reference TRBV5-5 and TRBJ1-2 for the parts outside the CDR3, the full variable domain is DAGVTQSPTHLIKTRGQQVTLRCSPISGHKSVSWYQQVLGQGPQFIFQYYEKEERGRGNFPDRFSARQFPNYSSELNVNALLLGDSALYLCASSLDRGVDGYTFGSGTRLTVV.

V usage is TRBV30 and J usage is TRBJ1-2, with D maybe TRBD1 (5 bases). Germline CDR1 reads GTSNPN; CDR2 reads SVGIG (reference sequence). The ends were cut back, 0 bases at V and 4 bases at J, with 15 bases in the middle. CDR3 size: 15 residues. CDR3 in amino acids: CAWSVLAGAGYGYTF. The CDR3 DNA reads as TGTGCCTGGAGTGTACTAGCCGGGGCCGGCTATGGCTACACCTTC.

CDR3: CASSETSGNTGELFF. The CDR3 nucleotides read TGCGCCAGCAGCGAAACTAGCGGAAACACCGGGGAGCTGTTTTTT. V and J are TRBV4-1 and TRBJ2-2; 8 nucleotides line up with TRBD2. The CDR3 sequence is 15 residues long. J gave up 2 bases and V 5 bases, and 4 bases lay outside the gene matches. Germline assignment: CDR1 MGHRA and CDR2 YSYEKL.

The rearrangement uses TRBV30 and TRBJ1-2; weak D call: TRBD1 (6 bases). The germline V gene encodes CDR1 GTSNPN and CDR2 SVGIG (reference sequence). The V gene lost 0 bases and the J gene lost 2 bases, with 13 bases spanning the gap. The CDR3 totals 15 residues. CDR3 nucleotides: TGTGCCTGGAGTGTATCCCTGGGGGCCAACTATGGCTACACCTTC. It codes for CAWSVSLGANYGYTF.

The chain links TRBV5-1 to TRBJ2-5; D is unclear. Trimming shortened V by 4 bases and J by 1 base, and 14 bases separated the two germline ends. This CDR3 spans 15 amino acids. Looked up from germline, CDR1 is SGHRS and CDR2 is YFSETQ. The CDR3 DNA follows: TGCGCCAGCAGCGTCCTACCCATGCCCCAAGAGACCCAGTACTTC. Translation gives CASSVLPMPQETQYF.

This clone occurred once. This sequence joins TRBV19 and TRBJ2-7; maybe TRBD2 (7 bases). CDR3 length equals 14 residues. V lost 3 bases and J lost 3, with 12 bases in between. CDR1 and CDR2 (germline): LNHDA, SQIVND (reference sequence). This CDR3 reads CASSIPGEGYEQYF. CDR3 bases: TGTGCCAGTAGTATCCCAGGGGAGGGCTACGAGCAGTACTTC.